A selection of T cell receptor beta chains follows, all from one sample in a study of cytomegalovirus exposure and HLA in healthy donors. This table comes from immunoSEQ multiplex PCR, and its TCRdb copy is limited to in-frame clones, with some not included. This table holds about 170,000 clones, approximately 86% found once. Sequencing was carried out using PBMCs. These receptors all come from a male donor in good health and CMV-seronegative. CDR3s include the opening cysteine and the closing phenylalanine or tryptophan. A D gene is named only where the DNA matches it firmly. Where a row states a size, it is once, few, many or the class of an expanded clone; other rows omit it.

TRBJ1-1,.,.,TRBV29-1,CSVPSSGVPEAFF,TGCAGCGTTCCGAGCTCCGGGGTGCCTGAAGCTTTCTTT
TRBJ2-7,.,.,TRBV5-4,CASSLIGSGEQYF,TGTGCCAGCAGCTTGATTGGGAGCGGCGAGCAGTACTTC
TRBJ2-7,TRBD2,.,TRBV11-2,CASSPGGGKAPFEQYF,TGTGCCAGCAGCCCGGGGGGGGGAAAGGCTCCCTTCGAGCAGTACTTC
TRBJ2-2,.,.,TRBV7-7,CASGTLGSGAGELFF,TGTGCCAGCGGCACGCTAGGAAGCGGTGCCGGGGAGCTGTTTTTT
TRBJ2-7,TRBD1,.,TRBV7-9,CASSLGGQGLRAYEQYF,TGTGCCAGCAGCTTAGGCGGACAGGGTTTAAGGGCCTACGAGCAGTACTTC
TRBJ2-1,TRBD2,few,TRBV2,CASSEEGLAVYNEQFF,TGTGCCAGCAGTGAAGAGGGACTAGCGGTCTACAATGAGCAGTTCTTC
TRBJ1-1,.,.,TRBV18,CASSPPAGVRKAFF,TGTGCCAGCTCACCACCAGCAGGGGTTCGCAAAGCTTTCTTT
TRBJ2-3,TRBD2,.,TRBV27,CASSPRSGRSPDTQYF,TGTGCCAGCAGTCCGCGTAGCGGGAGGTCCCCAGATACGCAGTATTTT
TRBJ2-3,.,.,TRBV21-1,CASSNQGGADTQYF,TGTGCCAGCAGCAATCAGGGAGGTGCAGATACGCAGTATTTT
TRBJ2-5,.,.,TRBV7-9,CSSSLASGQTSQETQYF,TGTTCCAGCAGCTTGGCTTCGGGACAAACCTCGCAAGAGACCCAGTACTTC
TRBJ1-5,.,.,TRBV6-5,CASSSGQTDQPQHF,TGTGCCAGCAGCTCTGGGCAGACCGATCAGCCCCAGCATTTT
TRBJ1-5,.,.,TRBV28,CASSVRWQSLGGTQHF,TGTGCCAGCAGCGTCCGGTGGCAGAGTCTTGGAGGGACCCAGCATTTT
TRBJ2-7,TRBD2,few,TRBV28,CASTGLLYEQYF,TGTGCCAGCACGGGACTACTCTACGAGCAGTACTTC
TRBJ1-2,.,.,TRBV9,CASSGAGASYGYTF,TGTGCCAGCAGCGGGGCAGGGGCCTCCTATGGCTACACCTTC
TRBJ1-1,TRBD1,once,TRBV6-5,CASKRQGRMNTEAFF,TGTGCCAGCAAACGACAGGGAAGGATGAACACTGAAGCTTTCTTT
TRBJ1-1,.,.,TRBV28,CASSLNWNTEAFF,TGTGCCAGCAGTTTAAACTGGAACACTGAAGCTTTCTTT
TRBJ1-5,.,few,TRBV19,CATKEVGGLSNQPQHF,TGTGCCACCAAGGAAGTGGGGGGGCTGAGCAATCAGCCCCAGCATTTT